Following are 2 T cell receptor beta chains from one sample sequenced in a study of T-cell reconstitution after alpha-beta-depleted transplantation in children. As it was prepared, the TCRbeta library received unique molecular identifiers. TCRdb itself ran the PCR reads through MiXCR, one entry per CDR3 protein. The sample includes approximately 1,000,000 distinct CDR3 sequences, about 31% of them seen just once. Sequences were derived from PBMCs, mostly from graft donor cells, sampled 360 days after TCRalphabeta/CD19-depleted stem cell transplant. Receptors were obtained from a boy younger than two who had a stem cell transplant for SCID, so the T cells may come from the graft donor.

The gene calls are TRBV6-1 and TRBJ1-4, with TRBD1 matching over 10 bases. The CDR3 is made up of 13 amino acids. Germline V gives CDR1 MNHNS, CDR2 SASEGT. V was clipped by 10 bases and J by 8 bases; unmatched bases: 7. This chain's CDR3 is CATARDRGEKLFF. In nucleotides, the CDR3 is TGTGCCACCGCCCGGGACAGGGGCGAAAAACTGTTTTTT.

In its sample, this clonotype was seen once. The chain couples TRBV12-3 or TRBV12-4 to TRBJ2-5; 7 nucleotides agree with TRBD1. The CDR3 has 13 amino acids. The V gene end was trimmed by 9 bases and the J gene end by 4 bases; junction bases not matched to a gene: 8. CDR3 nucleotide sequence: TGTGCCAGTGCAGACAGGGCGGTAGAGACCCAGTACTTC. The encoded protein is CASADRAVETQYF.